A single T cell receptor (beta chain) is shown here with its context. Its target is not known. A much larger clone is a single base away; this may be a read error. This entry comes from a study of T cells in Graves' hyperthyroidism and ophthalmopathy. Regarding the study as a whole: It was a median roughly 6.5 months before onset that the model predicted ophthalmopathy. Ophthalmopathy was distinguished from stable hyperthyroidism by 13 V-J signatures.

Amplification targeted TCR beta CDR3 regions from RNA transcripts. Using the HTBI primer set, a first-round RT-PCR was run on the TCR CDR3. TCRdb re-analysed the multiplex PCR reads in MiXCR, keeping a single row per CDR3 protein. Of almost 350,000 distinct CDR3 sequences in the sample, around 18% were seen once. Diagnosis relied on clinical symptoms, serum thyroxine and TRAb, thyroid ultrasound and orbital computed tomography. PBMCs were collected from a roughly 10 ml volume of fresh peripheral blood. This CDR3 has 16 amino acids. Germline assignment: CDR1 SGHTA and CDR2 FQGNSA. Sequenced sample: blood. The sequence derives from a woman in her thirties or forties with Graves' ophthalmopathy. The genes are TRBV7-2 and TRBJ2-3, with 11 bases aligning to TRBD2. In nucleotides, the CDR3 is TGTGCCAGCAGCTTAGCCGGACTAGCGGGCACAAATACGCAGTATTTT. Translated: CASSLAGLAGTNTQYF.